This is a list of T cell receptor beta chains from one sample in a study of CD8+ T cells in alopecia areata. Using immunoSEQ multiplex PCR, the repertoire was profiled, and TCRdb retains in-frame clones only, with some absent. The data contain roughly 100,000 clones, approximately 58% of them singletons. The sequencing input was CD4+ T cells sorted from blood. Receptors originate from a human donor in good health. Each CDR3 is given with its conserved first and last residue. D genes are given only for firm matches. Clone size appears in some rows only: once, few, many, or a class for an expanded clone.

v_gene	j_gene	abundance	d_gene	CDR3nt	CDR3aa
TRBV30	TRBJ1-1	NA	NA	TGTGCCTGGAGTGCTTACGGGCGGGCCAAGAACACTGAAGCTTTCTTT	CAWSAYGRAKNTEAFF
TRBV19	TRBJ1-2	once	TRBD1	TGTGCCAGTAGTATGGACAGGCCACCCAACTATGGCTACACCTTC	CASSMDRPPNYGYTF
TRBV5-1	TRBJ2-3	NA	NA	TGCGCCAGCAGCCCGGAAGAAGATACGCAGTATTTT	CASSPEEDTQYF
TRBV29-1	TRBJ1-1	few	NA	TGCAGCGTTGGCCTTGGGGGGGACACTGAAGCTTTCTTT	CSVGLGGDTEAFF
TRBV30	TRBJ2-7	NA	NA	TGTGCCTGGAGTGATTGGGCAGGAGGGGGATACGAGCAGTACTTC	CAWSDWAGGGYEQYF
TRBV28	TRBJ2-3	few	NA	TGTGCCAGCATCCCCGGGGACCGTAGCACAGATACGCAGTATTTT	CASIPGDRSTDTQYF
TRBV10-3	TRBJ2-3	many	NA	TGTGCCATCCGGGACAGCACAGATACGCAGTATTTT	CAIRDSTDTQYF
TRBV21-1	TRBJ2-5	NA	NA	TGTGCCAGCACCGATTCCCCCTTACCCCCCAAAGAGACCCAGTACTTC	CASTDSPLPPKETQYF
TRBV12-5	TRBJ1-1	few	NA	TGTGCTAGTGGTTTGGTCGTTGAAGCTTTCTTT	CASGLVVEAFF
TRBV29-1	TRBJ2-7	NA	NA	TGCAGCGTTCCGGGACCTGTTATGTCCGAGCAGTACTTC	CSVPGPVMSEQYF
TRBV6-6	TRBJ2-5	NA	NA	TGTGCCAGCAGTCCGCAAGAGACCCAGTACTTC	CASSPQETQYF
TRBV9	TRBJ2-4	NA	NA	TGTGCCAGCAGCGCCCAACCTCAGGGGCCGGCAGACATTCAGTACTTC	CASSAQPQGPADIQYF
TRBV6-5	TRBJ2-2	NA	TRBD1	TGTGCCAGCAGACGGACAGGGGGCGACGGGGAGCTGTTTTTT	CASRRTGGDGELFF
TRBV11-1	TRBJ2-1	once	TRBD2	TGTGCCAGCAGCTTAGATGGCGGGGGGCACAATGAGCAGTTCTTC	CASSLDGGGHNEQFF
TRBV30	TRBJ1-1	NA	NA	TGTGCCTGGAGTAGGTATATGGGAACTGAAGCTTTCTTT	CAWSRYMGTEAFF
TRBV29-1	TRBJ1-1	NA	NA	TGCAGCGTCCTGAAGCCACTTAGCACTGAAGCTTTCTTT	CSVLKPLSTEAFF
TRBV7-2	TRBJ2-5	NA	NA	TGTGCCAGCAGCCTTGACAGAAACCAAGAGACCCAGTACTTC	CASSLDRNQETQYF
TRBV4-2	TRBJ2-1	NA	NA	TGTGCCAGCGGAACTCTGACGTCCTCCTACAATGAGCAGTTCTTC	CASGTLTSSYNEQFF
TRBV28	TRBJ2-1	NA	TRBD1	TGTGCCAGCAGGCAGGGGGACAATGAGCAGTTCTTC	CASRQGDNEQFF
TRBV7-2	TRBJ2-5	NA	TRBD1	TGTGCCAGCAGCCCCGGGACAGGGAAGACCCAGTACTTC	CASSPGTGKTQYF